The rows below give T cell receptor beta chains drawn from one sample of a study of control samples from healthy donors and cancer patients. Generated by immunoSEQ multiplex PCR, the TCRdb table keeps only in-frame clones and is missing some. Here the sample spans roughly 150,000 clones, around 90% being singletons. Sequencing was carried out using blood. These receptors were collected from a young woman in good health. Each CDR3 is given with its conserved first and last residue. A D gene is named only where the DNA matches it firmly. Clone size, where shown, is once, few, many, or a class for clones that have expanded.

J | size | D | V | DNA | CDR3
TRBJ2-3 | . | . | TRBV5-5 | TGTGCCAGCAGCTTAGAGGGATTTAGCACAGATACGCAGTATTTT | CASSLEGFSTDTQYF
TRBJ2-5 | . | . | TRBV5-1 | TGCGCCAGCAGCTTGGAGATAGGCCAAGAGACCCAGTACTTC | CASSLEIGQETQYF
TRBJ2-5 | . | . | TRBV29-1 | TGCAGCGTTGACCCCACACGGTCGGAGACCCAGTACTTC | CSVDPTRSETQYF
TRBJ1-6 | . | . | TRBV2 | TGTGCCAGCATCACCGACTTTGCTTCACCCCTCCACTTT | CASITDFASPLHF
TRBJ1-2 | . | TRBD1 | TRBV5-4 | TGTGCCAGCAGCTTTGTTTCACAGGGGTTCGATGGCTACACCTTC | CASSFVSQGFDGYTF
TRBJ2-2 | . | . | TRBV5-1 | TGCGCCAGCAGCCGCGGGACACAGTTCGGGGAGCTGTTTTTT | CASSRGTQFGELFF
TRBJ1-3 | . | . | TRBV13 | TGTGCCAGCAGCTTAGGACAGGGAAACACCATATATTTT | CASSLGQGNTIYF
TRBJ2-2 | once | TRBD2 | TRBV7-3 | TGTGCCAGCAGCTTAACCGGACTAGCGGGAATAGGCTTATCCGGGGAGCTGTTTTTT | CASSLTGLAGIGLSGELFF
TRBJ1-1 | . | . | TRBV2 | TGTGCCAGCAGTGAAACGAGGGACACTGAAGCTTTCTTT | CASSETRDTEAFF
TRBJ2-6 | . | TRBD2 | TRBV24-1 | TGTGCCACCAGTGAGGGGGGGTCTGGGGCCAACGTCCTGACTTTC | CATSEGGSGANVLTF
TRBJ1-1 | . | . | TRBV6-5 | TGTGCCAGCAGTTACATAACCAAGGCTGAAGCTTTCTTT | CASSYITKAEAFF
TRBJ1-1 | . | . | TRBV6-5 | TGTGCCAGCAGTACGGGACGCCTGAACACTGAAGCTTTCTTT | CASSTGRLNTEAFF
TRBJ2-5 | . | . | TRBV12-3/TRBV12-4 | TGTGCCAGCAGCAGGACCTCCCTCGAGACCCAGTACTTC | CASSRTSLETQYF
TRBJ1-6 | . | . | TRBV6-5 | TGTGCCAGCAGTTACAGTCCGACTAATTCACCCCTCCACTTT | CASSYSPTNSPLHF
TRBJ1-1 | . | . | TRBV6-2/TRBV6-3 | TGTGCCAGCAGTCCGGTAGAGGCGAACACTGAAGCTTTCTTT | CASSPVEANTEAFF
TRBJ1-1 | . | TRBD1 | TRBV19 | TGTGCCAGCCGGGACAGACGCCGGGCTGAAGCTTTCTTT | CASRDRRRAEAFF
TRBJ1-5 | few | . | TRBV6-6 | TGTGCCAGCACCCCCCAACAGACTAGCAATCAGCCCCAGCATTTT | CASTPQQTSNQPQHF
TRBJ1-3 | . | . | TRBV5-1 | TGCGCCAGCAGCTTGGGCACTGCCTCTGGAAACACCATATATTTT | CASSLGTASGNTIYF
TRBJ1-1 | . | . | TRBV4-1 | TGCGCCAGCAGCCAAGCGCGGGGAACGCACACTGAAGCTTTCTTT | CASSQARGTHTEAFF
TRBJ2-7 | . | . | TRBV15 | TGTGCCACCAGCCCGATACAAGCCTACGAGCAGTACTTC | CATSPIQAYEQYF
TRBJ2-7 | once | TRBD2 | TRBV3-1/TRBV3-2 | TGTGCCAGCAGCTCACACCCTACTAGCGGGAGAGGGTACGAGCAGTACTTC | CASSSHPTSGRGYEQYF
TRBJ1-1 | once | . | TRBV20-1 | TGCAGTGCTAGTTTGGTGAACACTGAAGCTTTCTTT | CSASLVNTEAFF
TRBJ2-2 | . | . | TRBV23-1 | TGCGCCAGCAGTCCCCGTAGGGGGAGTCCCACCGGGGAGCTGTTTTTT | CASSPRRGSPTGELFF
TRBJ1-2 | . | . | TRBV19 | TGTGCCAGTAGTCCATACACCGACGACTATGGGTACACCTTC | CASSPYTDDYGYTF
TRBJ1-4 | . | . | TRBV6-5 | TGTGCCAGCACCCTGGTTCGGGATAATGAAAAACTGTTTTTT | CASTLVRDNEKLFF
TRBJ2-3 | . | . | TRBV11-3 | TGTGCCAGCAGCTTCCTAGGGTCGGATACGCAGTATTTT | CASSFLGSDTQYF
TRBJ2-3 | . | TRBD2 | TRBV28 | TGTGCCAGCAAAATAGCGGGAAGGTATGATACGCAGTATTTT | CASKIAGRYDTQYF
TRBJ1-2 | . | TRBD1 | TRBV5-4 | TGTGCCAGCAGCTGGGACAGCCTCGTTCACTACACCTTC | CASSWDSLVHYTF